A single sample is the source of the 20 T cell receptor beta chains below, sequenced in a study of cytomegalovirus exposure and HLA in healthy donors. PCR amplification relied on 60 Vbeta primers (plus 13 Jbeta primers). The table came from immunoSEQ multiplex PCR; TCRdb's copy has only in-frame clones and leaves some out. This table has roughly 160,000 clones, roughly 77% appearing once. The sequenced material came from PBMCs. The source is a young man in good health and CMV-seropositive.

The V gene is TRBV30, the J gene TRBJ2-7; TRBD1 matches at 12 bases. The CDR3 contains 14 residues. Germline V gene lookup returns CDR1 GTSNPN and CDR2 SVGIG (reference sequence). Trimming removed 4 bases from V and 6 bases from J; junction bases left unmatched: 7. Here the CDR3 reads CAWNWGQGAGEQYF. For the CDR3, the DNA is TGTGCCTGGAATTGGGGACAGGGGGCCGGCGAGCAGTACTTC.

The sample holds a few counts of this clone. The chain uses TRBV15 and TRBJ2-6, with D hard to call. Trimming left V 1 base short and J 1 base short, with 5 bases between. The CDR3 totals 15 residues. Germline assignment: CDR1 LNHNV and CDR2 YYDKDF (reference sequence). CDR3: CATSRVISGANVLTF. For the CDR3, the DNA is TGTGCCACCAGCAGAGTTATATCTGGGGCCAACGTCCTGACTTTC.

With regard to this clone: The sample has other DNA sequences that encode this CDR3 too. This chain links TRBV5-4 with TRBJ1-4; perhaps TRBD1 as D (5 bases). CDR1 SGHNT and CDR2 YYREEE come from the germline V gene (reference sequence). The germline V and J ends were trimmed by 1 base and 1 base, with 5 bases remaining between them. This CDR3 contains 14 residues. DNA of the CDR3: TGTGCCAGCAGCTTGAGGGGAACTAATGAAAAACTGTTTTTT. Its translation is CASSLRGTNEKLFF.

CDR3 DNA sequence: TGTGCCAGCAGCTTGGATGGGGGGTTGAGCTCCTACAATGAGCAGTTCTTC. It codes for CASSLDGGLSSYNEQFF. The chain recombines TRBV5-4 with TRBJ2-1, with a weak D call TRBD2 (6 bases). The CDR3 has 17 residues. Per germline, CDR1 SGHNT and CDR2 YYREEE (reference sequence). V was pared by 0 bases and J by 0 bases, with 13 bases between.

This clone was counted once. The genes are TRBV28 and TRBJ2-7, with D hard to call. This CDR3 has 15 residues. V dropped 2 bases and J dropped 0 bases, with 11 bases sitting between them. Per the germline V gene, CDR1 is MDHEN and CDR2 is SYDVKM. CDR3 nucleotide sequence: TGTGCCAGCAGTTTAACCGGGTCGAGCTCCTACGAGCAGTACTTC. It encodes CASSLTGSSSYEQYF.

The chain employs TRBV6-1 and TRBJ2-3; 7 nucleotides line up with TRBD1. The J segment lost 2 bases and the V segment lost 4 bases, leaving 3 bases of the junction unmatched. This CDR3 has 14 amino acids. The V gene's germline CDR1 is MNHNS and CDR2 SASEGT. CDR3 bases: TGTGCCAGCAGTGCCGGGACAGTCACAGATACGCAGTATTTT. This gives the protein CASSAGTVTDTQYF.

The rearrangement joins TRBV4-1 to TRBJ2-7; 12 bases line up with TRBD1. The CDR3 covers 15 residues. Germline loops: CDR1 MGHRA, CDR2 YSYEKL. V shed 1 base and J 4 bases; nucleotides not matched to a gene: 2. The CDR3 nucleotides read TGCGCCAGCAGCCAAGCGGGACAGGGGGCTTACGAGCAGTACTTC. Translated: CASSQAGQGAYEQYF.

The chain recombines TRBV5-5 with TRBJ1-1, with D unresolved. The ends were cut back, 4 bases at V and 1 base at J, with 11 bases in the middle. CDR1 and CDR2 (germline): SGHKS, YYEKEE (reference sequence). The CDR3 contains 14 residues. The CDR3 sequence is CASSPSTQNTEAFF. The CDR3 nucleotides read TGTGCCAGCAGCCCCTCGACACAGAACACTGAAGCTTTCTTT.

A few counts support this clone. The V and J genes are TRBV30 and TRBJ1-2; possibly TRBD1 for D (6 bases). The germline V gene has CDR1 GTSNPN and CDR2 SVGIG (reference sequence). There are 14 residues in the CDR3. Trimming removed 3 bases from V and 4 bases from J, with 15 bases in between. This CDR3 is CAWRKTGRGYGYTF. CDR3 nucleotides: TGTGCCTGGAGGAAGACAGGTCGGGGCTATGGCTACACCTTC.

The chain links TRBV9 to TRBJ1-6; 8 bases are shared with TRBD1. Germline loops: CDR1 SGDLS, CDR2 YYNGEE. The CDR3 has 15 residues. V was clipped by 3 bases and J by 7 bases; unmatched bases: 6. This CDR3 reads CASSERTGLNSPLHF. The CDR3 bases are TGTGCCAGCAGCGAGAGGACAGGGCTCAATTCACCCCTCCACTTT.

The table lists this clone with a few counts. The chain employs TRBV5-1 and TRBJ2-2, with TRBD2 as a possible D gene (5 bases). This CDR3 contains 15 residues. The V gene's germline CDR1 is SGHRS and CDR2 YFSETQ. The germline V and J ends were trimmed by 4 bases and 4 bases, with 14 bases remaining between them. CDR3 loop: CASSGESSGTGELFF. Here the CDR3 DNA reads TGCGCCAGCAGCGGGGAGAGCTCGGGCACCGGGGAGCTGTTTTTT.

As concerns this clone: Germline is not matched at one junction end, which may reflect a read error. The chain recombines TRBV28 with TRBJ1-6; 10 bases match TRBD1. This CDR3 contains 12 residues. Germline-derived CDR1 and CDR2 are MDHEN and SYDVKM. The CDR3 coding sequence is TGTGCCAGCAGTTCCCACCGGGACAGGGGACTCTTT. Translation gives CASSSHRDRGLF.

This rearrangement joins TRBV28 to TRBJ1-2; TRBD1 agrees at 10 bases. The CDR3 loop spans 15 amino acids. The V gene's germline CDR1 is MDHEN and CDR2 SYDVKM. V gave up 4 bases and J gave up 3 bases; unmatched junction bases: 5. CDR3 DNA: TGTGCCAGCAGTTCGACAGGGGGCGCCCACTATGGCTACACCTTC. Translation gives CASSSTGGAHYGYTF.

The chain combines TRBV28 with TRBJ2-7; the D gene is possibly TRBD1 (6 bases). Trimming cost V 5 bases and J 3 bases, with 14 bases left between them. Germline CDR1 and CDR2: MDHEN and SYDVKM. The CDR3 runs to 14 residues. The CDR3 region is CASSLRDTSYEQYF. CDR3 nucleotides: TGTGCCAGCAGTCTCCGGGACACCAGCTACGAGCAGTACTTC.

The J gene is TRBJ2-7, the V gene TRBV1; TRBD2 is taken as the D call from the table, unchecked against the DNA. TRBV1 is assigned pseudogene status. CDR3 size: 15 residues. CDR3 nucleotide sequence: TGCACCAGCAGCCATGTCGGGACTGATTACGACGAGCAGTACTTC. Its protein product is CTSSHVGTDYDEQYF.

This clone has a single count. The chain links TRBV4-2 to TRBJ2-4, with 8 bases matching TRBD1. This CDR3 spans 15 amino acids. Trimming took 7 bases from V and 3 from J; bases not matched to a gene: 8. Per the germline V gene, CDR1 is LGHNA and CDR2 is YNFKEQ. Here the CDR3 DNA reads TGTGCCAGCACCGACAGGGGACGGGGCAAAAACATTCAGTACTTC. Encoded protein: CASTDRGRGKNIQYF.

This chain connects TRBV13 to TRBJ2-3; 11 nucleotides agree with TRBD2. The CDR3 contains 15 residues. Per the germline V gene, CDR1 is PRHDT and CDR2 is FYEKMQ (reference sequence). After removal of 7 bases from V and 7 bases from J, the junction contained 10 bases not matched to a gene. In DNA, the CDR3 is TGTGCCAGCAAAATTAGCGGGGGGGGACCGAATACGCAGTATTTT. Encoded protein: CASKISGGGPNTQYF.

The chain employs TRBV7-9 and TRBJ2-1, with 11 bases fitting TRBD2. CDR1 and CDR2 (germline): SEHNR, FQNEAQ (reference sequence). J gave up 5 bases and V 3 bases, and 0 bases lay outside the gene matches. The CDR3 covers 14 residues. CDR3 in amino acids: CASSFSGGDNEQFF. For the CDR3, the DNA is TGTGCCAGCAGCTTTAGCGGGGGGGACAATGAGCAGTTCTTC.

CDR3 DNA sequence: TGTGCCAGCAGTTTGCGGGTTGGGGAGCTGTTTTTT. It encodes CASSLRVGELFF. This chain connects TRBV27 to TRBJ2-2; tentative D call: TRBD2 (5 bases). The V and J ends lost 3 bases and 8 bases respectively, with 7 bases between them. This CDR3 comprises 12 residues. Per the germline V gene, CDR1 is MNHEY and CDR2 is SMNVEV (reference sequence).

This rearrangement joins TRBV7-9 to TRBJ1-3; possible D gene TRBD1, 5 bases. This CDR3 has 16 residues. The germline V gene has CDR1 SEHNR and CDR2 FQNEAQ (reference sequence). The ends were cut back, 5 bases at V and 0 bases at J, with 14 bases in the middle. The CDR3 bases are TGTGCCAGCAGCGATTACCGACAGCTCTCTGGAAACACCATATATTTT. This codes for CASSDYRQLSGNTIYF.